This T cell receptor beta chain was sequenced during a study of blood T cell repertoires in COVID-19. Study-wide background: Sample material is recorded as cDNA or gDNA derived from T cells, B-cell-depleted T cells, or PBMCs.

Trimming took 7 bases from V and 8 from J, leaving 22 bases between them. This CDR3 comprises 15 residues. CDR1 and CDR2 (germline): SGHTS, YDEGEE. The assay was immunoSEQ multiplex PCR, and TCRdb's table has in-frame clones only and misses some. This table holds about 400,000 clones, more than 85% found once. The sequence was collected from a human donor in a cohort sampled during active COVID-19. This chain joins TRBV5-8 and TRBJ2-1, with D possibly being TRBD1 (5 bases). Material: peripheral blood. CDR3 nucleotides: TGTGCCAGCGTTCCGGGCTGGGGCAGGGCGGATGAGCAGTTCTTC. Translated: CASVPGWGRADEQFF.